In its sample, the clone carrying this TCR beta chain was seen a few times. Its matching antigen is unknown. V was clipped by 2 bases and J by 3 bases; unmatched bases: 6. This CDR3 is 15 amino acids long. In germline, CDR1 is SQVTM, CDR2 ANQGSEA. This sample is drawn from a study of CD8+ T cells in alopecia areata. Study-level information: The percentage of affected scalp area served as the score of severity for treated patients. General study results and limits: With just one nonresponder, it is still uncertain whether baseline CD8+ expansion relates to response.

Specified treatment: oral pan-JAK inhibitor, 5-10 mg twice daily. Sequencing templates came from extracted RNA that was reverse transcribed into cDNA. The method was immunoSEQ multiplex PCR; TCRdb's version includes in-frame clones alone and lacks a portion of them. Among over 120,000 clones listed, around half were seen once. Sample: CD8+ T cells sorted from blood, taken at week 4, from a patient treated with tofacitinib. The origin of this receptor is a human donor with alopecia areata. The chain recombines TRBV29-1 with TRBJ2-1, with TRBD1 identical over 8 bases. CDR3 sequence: CSVEIGQGHYNEQFF. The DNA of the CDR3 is TGCAGCGTTGAAATTGGACAGGGACACTACAATGAGCAGTTCTTC.